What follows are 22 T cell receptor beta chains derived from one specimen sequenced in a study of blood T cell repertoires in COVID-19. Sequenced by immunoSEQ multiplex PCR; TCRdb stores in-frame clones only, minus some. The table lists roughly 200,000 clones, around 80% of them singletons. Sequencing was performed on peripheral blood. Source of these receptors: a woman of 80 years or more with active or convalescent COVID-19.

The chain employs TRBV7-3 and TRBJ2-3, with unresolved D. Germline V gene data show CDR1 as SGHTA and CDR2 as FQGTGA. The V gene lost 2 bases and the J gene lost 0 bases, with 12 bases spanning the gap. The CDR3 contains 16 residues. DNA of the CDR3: TGTGCCAGCAGCTTATTGGGCTACCAGAGCACAGATACGCAGTATTTT. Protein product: CASSLLGYQSTDTQYF.

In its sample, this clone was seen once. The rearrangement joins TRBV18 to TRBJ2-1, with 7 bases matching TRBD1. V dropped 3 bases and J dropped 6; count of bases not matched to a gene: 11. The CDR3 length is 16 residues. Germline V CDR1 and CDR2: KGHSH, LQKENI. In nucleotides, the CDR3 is TGTGCCAGCTCACCGCGACAGGGCCTCAGCACCAATGAGCAGTTCTTC. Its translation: CASSPRQGLSTNEQFF.

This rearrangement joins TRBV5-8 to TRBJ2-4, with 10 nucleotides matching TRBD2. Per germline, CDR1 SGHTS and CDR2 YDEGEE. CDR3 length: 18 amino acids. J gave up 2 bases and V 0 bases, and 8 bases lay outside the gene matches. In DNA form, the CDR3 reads TGTGCCAGCAGCTTGGATCTTAAGCGGGGGGGATCCAAAAACATTCAGTACTTC. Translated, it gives CASSLDLKRGGSKNIQYF.

The CDR3 DNA reads TGTGCCACCACACAGGGGGCGGGAGATACGCAGTATTTT. Translation gives CATTQGAGDTQYF. This chain joins TRBV19 and TRBJ2-3; 9 nucleotides line up with TRBD1. The CDR3 contains 13 residues. Germline-derived CDR1 and CDR2 are LNHDA and SQIVND (reference sequence). The V gene end was trimmed by 10 bases and the J gene end by 5 bases; junction bases not matched to a gene: 7.

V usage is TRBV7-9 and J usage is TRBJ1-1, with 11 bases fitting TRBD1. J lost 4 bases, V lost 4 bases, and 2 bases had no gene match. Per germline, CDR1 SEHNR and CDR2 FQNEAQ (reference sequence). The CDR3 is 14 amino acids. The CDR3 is CASSSGQGVTEAFF. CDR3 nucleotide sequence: TGTGCCAGCAGCTCGGGACAGGGGGTCACTGAAGCTTTCTTT.

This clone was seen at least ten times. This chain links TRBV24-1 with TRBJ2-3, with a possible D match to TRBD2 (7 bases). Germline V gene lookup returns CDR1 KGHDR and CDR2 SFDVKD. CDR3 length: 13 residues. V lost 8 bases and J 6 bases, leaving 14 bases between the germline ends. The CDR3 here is CATKGGAGDTQYF. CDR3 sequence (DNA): TGTGCCACCAAAGGGGGGGCAGGGGATACGCAGTATTTT.

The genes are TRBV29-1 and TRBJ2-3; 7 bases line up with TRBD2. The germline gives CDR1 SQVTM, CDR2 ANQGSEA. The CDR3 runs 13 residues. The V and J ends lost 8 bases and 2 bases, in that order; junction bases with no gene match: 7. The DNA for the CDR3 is TGCAGCTCAGTGGGGGGGACCACAGATACGCAGTATTTT. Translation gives CSSVGGTTDTQYF.

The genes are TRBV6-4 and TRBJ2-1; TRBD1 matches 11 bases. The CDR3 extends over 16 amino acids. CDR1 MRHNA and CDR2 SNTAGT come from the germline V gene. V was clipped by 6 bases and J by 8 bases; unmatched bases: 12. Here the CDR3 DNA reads TGTGCCAGCAGCGAGATGGGGGGACAGGGGGTCTATGAGCAGTTCTTC. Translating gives CASSEMGGQGVYEQFF.

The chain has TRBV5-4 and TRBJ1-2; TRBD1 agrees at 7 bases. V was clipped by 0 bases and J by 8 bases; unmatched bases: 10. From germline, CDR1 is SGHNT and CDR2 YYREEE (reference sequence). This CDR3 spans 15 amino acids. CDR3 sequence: CASSLAKAGGMGYTF. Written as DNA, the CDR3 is TGTGCCAGCAGCTTGGCCAAAGCAGGGGGGATGGGCTACACCTTC.

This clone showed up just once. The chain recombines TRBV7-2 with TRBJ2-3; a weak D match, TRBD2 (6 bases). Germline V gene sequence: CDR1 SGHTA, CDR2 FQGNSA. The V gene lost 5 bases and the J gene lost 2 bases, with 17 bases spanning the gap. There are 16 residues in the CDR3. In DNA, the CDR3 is TGTGCCAGCAGCCCCGGGCGGGGCAGCTTCACAGATACGCAGTATTTT. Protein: CASSPGRGSFTDTQYF. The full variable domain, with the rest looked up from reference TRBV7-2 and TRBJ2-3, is GAGVSQSPSNKVTEKGKDVELRCDPISGHTALYWYRQSLGQGLEFLIYFQGNSAPDKSGLPSDRFSAERTGGSVSTLTIQRTQQEDSAVYLCASSPGRGSFTDTQYFGPGTRLTVL.

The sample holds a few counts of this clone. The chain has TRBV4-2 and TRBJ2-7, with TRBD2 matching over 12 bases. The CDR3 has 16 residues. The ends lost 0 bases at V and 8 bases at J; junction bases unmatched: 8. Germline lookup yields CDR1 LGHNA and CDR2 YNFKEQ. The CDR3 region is CASSQETPSGGAQQYF. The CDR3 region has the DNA TGTGCCAGCAGCCAAGAGACGCCTAGCGGGGGGGCCCAGCAGTACTTC.

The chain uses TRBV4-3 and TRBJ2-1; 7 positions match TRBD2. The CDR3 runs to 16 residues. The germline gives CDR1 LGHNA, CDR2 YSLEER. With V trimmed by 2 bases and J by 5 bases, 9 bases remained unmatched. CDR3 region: CASSQWGSGNNNEQFF. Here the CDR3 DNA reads TGCGCCAGCAGCCAATGGGGAAGCGGGAATAACAATGAGCAGTTCTTC.

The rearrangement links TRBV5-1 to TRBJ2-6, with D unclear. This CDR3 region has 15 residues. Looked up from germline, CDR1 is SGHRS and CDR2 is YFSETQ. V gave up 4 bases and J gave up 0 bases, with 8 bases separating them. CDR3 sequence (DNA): TGCGCCAGCAGCCAACAGAGCTCTGGGGCCAACGTCCTGACTTTC. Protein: CASSQQSSGANVLTF.

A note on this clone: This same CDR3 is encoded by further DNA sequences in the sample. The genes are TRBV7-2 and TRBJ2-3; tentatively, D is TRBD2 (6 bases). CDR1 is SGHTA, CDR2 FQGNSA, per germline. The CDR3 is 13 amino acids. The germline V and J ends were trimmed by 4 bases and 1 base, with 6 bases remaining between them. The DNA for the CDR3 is TGTGCCAGCAGCTCGGGGGGCACAGATACGCAGTATTTT. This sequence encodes CASSSGGTDTQYF.

The CDR3 coding sequence is TGTGCCACCAGCAGAGTGGATATAGGGGAACGGAAGACTGAAGCTTTCTTT. It yields the protein CATSRVDIGERKTEAFF. This rearrangement joins TRBV15 to TRBJ1-1; TRBD1 might be the D (5 bases). Deletions cut 1 base from V and 5 bases from J, with 20 bases between. In germline, CDR1 is LNHNV, CDR2 YYDKDF (reference sequence). The CDR3 totals 17 residues. The full variable domain, in which reference TRBV15 and TRBJ1-1 provide the parts outside the CDR3, is DAMVIQNPRYQVTQFGKPVTLSCSQTLNHNVMYWYQQKSSQAPKLLFHYYDKDFNNEADTPDNFQSRRPNTSFCFLDIRSPGLGDTAMYLCATSRVDIGERKTEAFFGQGTRLTVV.

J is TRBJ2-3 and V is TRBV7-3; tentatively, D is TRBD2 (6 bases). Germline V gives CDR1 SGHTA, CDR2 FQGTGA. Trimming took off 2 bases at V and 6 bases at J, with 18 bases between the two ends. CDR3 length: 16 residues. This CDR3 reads CASSLGFLGGKDTQYF. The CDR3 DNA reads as TGTGCCAGCAGCTTAGGCTTCTTGGGGGGTAAGGATACGCAGTATTTT.

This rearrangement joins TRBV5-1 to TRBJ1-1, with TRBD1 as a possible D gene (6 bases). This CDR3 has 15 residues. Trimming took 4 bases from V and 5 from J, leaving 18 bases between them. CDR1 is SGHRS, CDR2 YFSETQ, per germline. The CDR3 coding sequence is TGCGCCAGCAGCCACGGACAGCCAAGAAGTACTGAAGCTTTCTTT. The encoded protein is CASSHGQPRSTEAFF.

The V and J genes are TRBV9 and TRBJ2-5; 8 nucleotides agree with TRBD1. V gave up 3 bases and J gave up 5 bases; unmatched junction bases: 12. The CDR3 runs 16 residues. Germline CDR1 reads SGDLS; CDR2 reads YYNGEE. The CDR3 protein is CASSAFQGAGLETQYF. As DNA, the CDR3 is TGTGCCAGCAGCGCATTCCAGGGGGCGGGATTGGAGACCCAGTACTTC.

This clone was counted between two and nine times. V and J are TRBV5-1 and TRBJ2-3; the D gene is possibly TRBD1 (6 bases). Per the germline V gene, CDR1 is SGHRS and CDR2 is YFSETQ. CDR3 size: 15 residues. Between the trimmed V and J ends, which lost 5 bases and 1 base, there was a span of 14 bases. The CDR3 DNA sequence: TGCGCCAGCAGGACTTCAGGGGAAGGCACAGATACGCAGTATTTT. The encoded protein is CASRTSGEGTDTQYF.

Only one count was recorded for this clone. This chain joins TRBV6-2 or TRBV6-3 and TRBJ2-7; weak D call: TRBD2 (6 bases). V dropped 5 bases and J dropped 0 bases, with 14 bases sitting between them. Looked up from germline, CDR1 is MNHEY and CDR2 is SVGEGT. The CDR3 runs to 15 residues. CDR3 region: CASSPRTTFSYEQYF. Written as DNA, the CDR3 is TGTGCCAGCAGTCCCAGGACTACTTTCTCCTACGAGCAGTACTTC.

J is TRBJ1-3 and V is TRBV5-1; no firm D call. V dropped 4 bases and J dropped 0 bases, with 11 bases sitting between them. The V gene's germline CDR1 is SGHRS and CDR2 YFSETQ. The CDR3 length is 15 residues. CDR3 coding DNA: TGCGCCAGCAGCGTGGGAGGTTACTCTGGAAACACCATATATTTT. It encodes CASSVGGYSGNTIYF. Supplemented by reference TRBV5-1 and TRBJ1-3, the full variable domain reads KAGVTQTPRYLIKTRGQQVTLSCSPISGHRSVSWYQQTPGQGLQFLFEYFSETQRNKGNFPGRFSGRQFSNSRSEMNVSTLELGDSALYLCASSVGGYSGNTIYFGEGSWLTVV.

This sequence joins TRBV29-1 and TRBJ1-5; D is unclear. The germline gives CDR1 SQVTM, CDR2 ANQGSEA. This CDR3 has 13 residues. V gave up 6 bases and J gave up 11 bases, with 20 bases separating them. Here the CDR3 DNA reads TGCAGCGTCGCACCCGGGCCCGCCGGGGCCCAGCATTTT. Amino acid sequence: CSVAPGPAGAQHF.